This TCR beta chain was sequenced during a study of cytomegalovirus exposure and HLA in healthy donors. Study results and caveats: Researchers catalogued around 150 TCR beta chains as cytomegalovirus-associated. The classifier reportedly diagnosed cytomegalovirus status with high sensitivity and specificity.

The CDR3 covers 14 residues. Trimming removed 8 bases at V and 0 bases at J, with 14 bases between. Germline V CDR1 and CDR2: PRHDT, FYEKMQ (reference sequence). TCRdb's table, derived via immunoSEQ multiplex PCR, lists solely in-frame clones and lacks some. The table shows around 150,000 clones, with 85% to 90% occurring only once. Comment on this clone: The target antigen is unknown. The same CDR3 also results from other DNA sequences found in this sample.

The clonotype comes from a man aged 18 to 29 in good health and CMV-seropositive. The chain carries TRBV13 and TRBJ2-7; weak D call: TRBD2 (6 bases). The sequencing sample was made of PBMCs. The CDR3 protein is CASRVGGSSYEQYF. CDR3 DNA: TGTGCCAGCCGCGTCGGGGGTAGCTCCTACGAGCAGTACTTC. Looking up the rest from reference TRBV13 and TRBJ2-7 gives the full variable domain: AAGVIQSPRHLIKEKRETATLKCYPIPRHDTVYWYQQGPGQDPQFLISFYEKMQSDKGSIPDRFSAQQFSDYHSELNMSSLELGDSALYFCASRVGGSSYEQYFGPGTRLTVT.